Presented here are 10 T cell receptor beta chains from one specimen sequenced in a study of a mutant IDH1 vaccine in newly diagnosed glioma. Time point indicated: week 47, end of study. Doses consisted of 300 ug of mutant IDH1 20-mer peptide each, paired with topical imiquimod. Libraries were prepared by immunoSEQ multiplex PCR; TCRdb keeps only in-frame clonotypes and omits some of them. The repertoire includes 50,000 to 70,000 clones, around 83% of them detected once, and approximately 3.4% sits in the top ten. For these TCRs, the target antigens are not known. The input for sequencing was PBMCs, taken from a glioma patient whose treatment included an IDH1 peptide vaccine. Receptors were obtained from a woman in her forties or fifties with glioma.

Only one count was recorded for this clone. The chain is built from TRBV7-6 and TRBJ1-5; TRBD1 is a possible D gene (6 bases). Germline values: CDR1 SGHVS, CDR2 FNYEAQ. This CDR3 has 16 residues. V gave up 1 base and J gave up 2 bases, with 12 bases separating them. CDR3 amino acids: CASSLEGGFGNQPQHF. In nucleotides, the CDR3 is TGTGCCAGCAGCTTAGAAGGGGGTTTCGGCAATCAGCCCCAGCATTTT.

This clone was seen only a few times. The genes are TRBV25-1 and TRBJ2-7, with D uncertain. This CDR3 is built from 13 residues. Germline values: CDR1 MGHDK, CDR2 SYGVNS. V was shortened by 4 bases and J by 0 bases, with 7 bases between the two germline ends. This CDR3 reads CASSGRSSYEQYF. The DNA for the CDR3 is TGTGCCAGCAGTGGAAGGAGCTCCTACGAGCAGTACTTC.

The chain is built from TRBV30 and TRBJ1-1, with 8 bases aligning to TRBD1. The CDR3 length is 15 residues. Per the germline V gene, CDR1 is GTSNPN and CDR2 is SVGIG (reference sequence). The ends lost 2 bases at V and 1 base at J; junction bases unmatched: 6. As DNA, the CDR3 is TGTGCCTGGAGTCGTAAGGACAGGGCGAACACTGAAGCTTTCTTT. Protein sequence: CAWSRKDRANTEAFF. The entire variable domain, with the rest obtained from reference TRBV30 and TRBJ1-1, is as follows: SQTIHQWPATLVQPVGSPLSLECTVEGTSNPNLYWYRQAAGRGLQLLFYSVGIGQISSEVPQNLSASRPQDRQFILSSKKLLLSDSGFYLCAWSRKDRANTEAFFGQGTRLTVV.

The rearrangement joins TRBV5-1 to TRBJ2-7, with TRBD2 identical over 11 bases. With V trimmed by 3 bases and J by 1 base, 6 bases remained unmatched. Germline V gene lookup returns CDR1 SGHRS and CDR2 YFSETQ. The CDR3 length is 16 residues. The CDR3 reads CASSSSTSGVSYEQYF. For the CDR3, the DNA is TGCGCCAGCAGCTCCTCGACTAGCGGGGTTTCCTACGAGCAGTACTTC.

The gene calls are TRBV6-5 and TRBJ1-1; no clear D. The CDR3 loop spans 15 amino acids. Germline-derived CDR1 and CDR2 are MNHEY and SVGAGI. Trimming cost V 4 bases and J 6 bases, with 18 bases left between them. CDR3 protein: CASSSLQRKGPEAFF. CDR3 in DNA: TGTGCCAGCAGTTCGCTACAGAGGAAGGGCCCTGAAGCTTTCTTT.

V usage is TRBV12-5 and J usage is TRBJ2-2; 8 nucleotides agree with TRBD1. Germline V lookup: CDR1 LGHNT, CDR2 FRNRAP. V dropped 3 bases and J dropped 12; count of bases not matched to a gene: 3. The length of the CDR3 is 12 residues. The CDR3 loop reads CASGFGTGQLFF. The CDR3 bases are TGTGCTAGTGGTTTCGGGACAGGCCAGCTGTTTTTT.

The rearrangement links TRBV5-6 to TRBJ1-3, with TRBD1 matching 8 bases. V trimming: 0 bases; J trimming: 1 base; junction bases outside the gene matches: 6. Germline V gene lookup returns CDR1 SGHDT and CDR2 YYEEEE. This CDR3 comprises 17 residues. The DNA for the CDR3 is TGTGCCAGCAGCTTGGCCGGGACAGGAGGATCTGGAAACACCATATATTTT. Translating gives CASSLAGTGGSGNTIYF. Full variable domain (outside the CDR3, taken from reference TRBV5-6 and TRBJ1-3): DAGVTQSPTHLIKTRGQQVTLRCSPKSGHDTVSWYQQALGQGPQFIFQYYEEEERQRGNFPDRFSGHQFPNYSSELNVNALLLGDSALYLCASSLAGTGGSGNTIYFGEGSWLTVV.

The rearrangement uses TRBV6-5 and TRBJ1-4; no clear D. Trimming removed 6 bases at V and 10 bases at J, with 12 bases between. The CDR3 runs to 12 residues. Germline V gene sequence: CDR1 MNHEY, CDR2 SVGAGI. The CDR3 sequence: CASSLRTGKLFF. The CDR3 DNA is TGTGCCAGCAGCCTTCGAACGGGAAAACTGTTTTTT.

The chain has TRBV7-2 and TRBJ2-4; 14 bases line up with TRBD2. The CDR3 sequence is 14 residues long. The V segment lost 5 bases and the J segment 10 bases; nucleotides outside the gene matches: 4. Germline CDR1 reads SGHTA; CDR2 reads FQGNSA. Here the CDR3 DNA reads TGTGCCAGCAGCGTGGGACTAGCGGGGGATATTCAGTACTTC. Residues: CASSVGLAGDIQYF.

The chain joins TRBV29-1 to TRBJ2-5; D is possibly TRBD1 or TRBD2 (6 bases each). Germline V gene sequence: CDR1 SQVTM, CDR2 ANQGSEA. The CDR3 extends over 13 amino acids. The V end was cut by 4 bases, the J end by 5 bases, with 14 bases between. The CDR3 sequence is CSVVTGGAETQYF. In DNA, the CDR3 is TGCAGCGTTGTCACCGGGGGCGCCGAGACCCAGTACTTC.